This record concerns one T cell receptor (beta chain) sequence. This record comes from a study of OX40 agonist ivuxolimab in advanced cancers. This CDR3 has 15 residues. The ends were cut back, 0 bases at V and 6 bases at J, with 12 bases in the middle. Germline V CDR1 and CDR2: MNHEY, SVGAGI. Generated by immunoSEQ multiplex PCR, the TCRdb table keeps only in-frame clones and is missing some. The sample yields over 35,000 clones, 70% to 90% seen once. This chain links TRBV6-5 with TRBJ2-4; D is perhaps TRBD1 or TRBD2 (6 bases each). The receptor comes from an adult with an advanced solid tumor such as melanoma, head and neck, liver or kidney cancer. The starting material was CD4+ or CD8+ T cells sorted from blood, obtained in a trial of the OX40 agonist ivuxolimab. CDR3 nucleotide sequence: TGTGCCAGCAGTTACTCTTGGGGGGCAGGAAACATTCAGTACTTC. Its translation is CASSYSWGAGNIQYF.